A selection of T cell receptor beta chains follows, all from one sample in a study of T cells in tumors after PD-1 blockade. Sequencing was performed with immunoSEQ multiplex PCR; in TCRdb, only in-frame clones are kept and a portion is missing. The table records 55,000 to 65,000 clones, about 82% of them present only once. The sample in question was PBMCs, obtained before anti-PD-1 treatment. Receptors were obtained from a human donor with basal cell carcinoma. Each CDR3 is given with its conserved first and last residue. The D gene is left open where the match is weak. Rows may omit the clone size; those that give it use once, few, many or a size class.

j_call d_call clone_size v_call cdr3_aa cdr3_nt
TRBJ2-5 - - TRBV7-8 CASSLFRMGGGPRETQYF TGTGCCAGCAGCTTATTTCGTATGGGGGGGGGCCCGCGGGAGACCCAGTACTTC
TRBJ2-6 TRBD1 - TRBV2 CASSGAPGQSSGANVLTF TGTGCCAGCAGTGGGGCCCCGGGACAGTCCTCTGGGGCCAACGTCCTGACTTTC
TRBJ1-1 - - TRBV29-1 CSSSGLTNTEAFF TGCAGCTCATCGGGACTCACGAACACTGAAGCTTTCTTT
TRBJ2-7 - - TRBV5-1 CASSVTSSYEQYF TGCGCCAGCAGCGTGACTAGCTCCTACGAGCAGTACTTC
TRBJ1-1 - - TRBV27 CASNPSDGSRGTEAFF TGTGCCAGCAACCCTTCGGACGGTTCCAGGGGCACTGAAGCTTTCTTT
TRBJ2-5 - - TRBV6-5 CASRSGSYQETQYF TGTGCCAGCAGGTCAGGGTCCTACCAAGAGACCCAGTACTTC
TRBJ2-1 - - TRBV6-5 CASRLSTGENEQFF TGTGCCAGCAGGCTATCTACGGGGGAGAATGAGCAGTTCTTC
TRBJ1-2 - - TRBV3-1/TRBV3-2 CASSPTEGYYGYTF TGTGCCAGCAGCCCCACCGAGGGGTACTATGGCTACACCTTC
TRBJ1-6 - - TRBV6-5 CASSRDPNVQGPLHF TGTGCCAGCAGCAGAGACCCTAATGTTCAGGGCCCCCTCCACTTT
TRBJ2-7 - - TRBV19 CASSPLSVAEQYF TGTGCCAGTAGTCCCTTATCGGTCGCCGAGCAGTACTTC
TRBJ1-4 - - TRBV9 CASSVSNAVRPNEKLFF TGTGCCAGCAGCGTATCGAATGCAGTGAGGCCTAATGAAAAACTGTTTTTT
TRBJ2-3 - - TRBV25-1 CASSEFSGADTQYF TGTGCCAGCAGTGAATTTAGCGGAGCAGATACGCAGTATTTT
TRBJ1-2 TRBD1 - TRBV6-1 CASSVGTGGAQRVGYTF TGTGCCAGCAGTGTGGGGACAGGGGGCGCGCAAAGGGTGGGCTACACCTTC
TRBJ1-2 - - TRBV7-8 CASSLDDSSYGYTF TGTGCCAGCAGCTTAGATGACAGTAGCTATGGCTACACCTTC
TRBJ1-1 - - TRBV29-1 CSVEDIFGTLGEAFF TGCAGCGTTGAAGATATTTTCGGGACCCTTGGGGAAGCTTTCTTT
TRBJ2-1 - once TRBV5-6 CASSFNVGSGNEQFF TGTGCCAGCAGCTTCAATGTAGGTTCGGGCAATGAGCAGTTCTTC
TRBJ1-2 TRBD1 - TRBV5-1 CASSQGQPLDGYTF TGCGCCAGCAGCCAGGGACAGCCTTTAGATGGCTACACCTTC
TRBJ2-2 - - TRBV2 CASSGWRTSLSNTGELFF TGTGCCAGCAGTGGATGGCGGACCAGCCTCTCGAACACCGGGGAGCTGTTTTTT
TRBJ2-7 - - TRBV5-6 CASSGLRDTSTYEQYF TGTGCCAGCAGCGGACTCCGGGACACCAGTACCTACGAGCAGTACTTC
TRBJ1-6 - - TRBV5-6 CASSLGRNSPLHF TGTGCCAGCAGTTTGGGGCGGAATTCACCCCTCCACTTT
TRBJ2-5 TRBD1 - TRBV27 CASSFGTGYGSYF TGTGCCAGCAGTTTTGGGACAGGTTATGGTTCGTACTTC
TRBJ1-1 TRBD1 - TRBV14 CASSQDLRQGATEAFF TGTGCCAGCAGCCAAGATCTCAGACAGGGGGCCACTGAAGCTTTCTTT
TRBJ2-7 - - TRBV30 CAWSRRHEQYF TGTGCCTGGAGTAGGCGGCACGAGCAGTACTTC
TRBJ1-3 - - TRBV4-1 CASSQSGQGPGNTIYF TGCGCCAGCAGCCAATCCGGGCAGGGCCCTGGAAACACCATATATTTT
TRBJ2-3 TRBD2 - TRBV27 CASSLRDGLAGRNTQYF TGTGCCAGCAGTCTCCGCGACGGACTAGCGGGGAGAAATACGCAGTATTTT
TRBJ1-5 - - TRBV2 CASSDDSNQPQHF TGTGCCAGCAGTGATGACAGCAATCAGCCCCAGCATTTT
TRBJ1-5 - - TRBV5-6 CASSSGQFNQPQHF TGTGCCAGCAGCTCCGGACAGTTCAATCAGCCCCAGCATTTT
TRBJ2-3 - - TRBV19 CASSIPRATRRDTQYF TGTGCCAGTAGTATCCCCAGGGCAACCAGGAGAGATACGCAGTATTTT
TRBJ1-1 - - TRBV5-1 CASSKIRENEAFF TGCGCCAGCAGTAAGATCCGGGAGAATGAAGCTTTCTTT
TRBJ2-5 - - TRBV5-6 CASSPAVGETQYF TGTGCCAGCAGCCCAGCAGTGGGGGAGACCCAGTACTTC
TRBJ1-6 - - TRBV5-1 CASSLGQSDNSPLHF TGCGCCAGCAGCTTGGGCCAGAGCGATAATTCACCCCTCCACTTT
TRBJ2-6 TRBD1 - TRBV2 CASGPGTGSGANVLTF TGTGCCAGCGGTCCCGGGACAGGGTCTGGGGCCAACGTCCTGACTTTC
TRBJ1-2 - - TRBV2 CASTEPGFYGYTF TGTGCCAGCACTGAACCGGGGTTCTATGGCTACACCTTC
TRBJ1-1 - - TRBV28 CASSPTPGRDPKAFF TGTGCCAGCAGTCCAACCCCCGGGCGGGACCCCAAAGCTTTCTTT
TRBJ2-6 TRBD1 few TRBV2 CASRDQGARGANVLTF TGTGCCAGCAGAGACCAGGGGGCGCGAGGGGCCAACGTCCTGACTTTC
TRBJ1-3 - - TRBV2 CASSYLSSGNTIYF TGTGCCAGCAGTTACTTAAGCTCTGGAAACACCATATATTTT
TRBJ2-1 - - TRBV7-8 CASSPGILPPMNEQFF TGTGCCAGCAGCCCAGGGATCCTTCCCCCGATGAATGAGCAGTTCTTC
TRBJ2-1 TRBD2 once TRBV25-1 CASLKLSASGVGEQFF TGTGCCAGCCTAAAACTATCCGCTAGCGGGGTGGGTGAGCAGTTCTTC
TRBJ1-6 TRBD1 once TRBV30 CAWRDRVNSPLHF TGTGCCTGGCGGGACAGGGTCAATTCACCCCTCCACTTT
TRBJ2-4 - - TRBV19 CASGEEKNIQYF TGTGCCAGCGGAGAGGAAAAAAACATTCAGTACTTC
TRBJ1-1 - - TRBV7-3 CASSLGSGAEAFF TGTGCCAGCAGCTTAGGGTCAGGGGCTGAAGCTTTCTTT
TRBJ2-4 - - TRBV2 CASSENTRQVDLAKNIQYF TGTGCCAGCAGTGAGAATACGAGACAGGTGGACTTAGCCAAAAACATTCAGTACTTC
TRBJ2-3 - - TRBV5-1 CASSLSGHPTDTQYF TGCGCCAGCAGCTTGTCGGGACATCCCACAGATACGCAGTATTTT
TRBJ1-2 - few TRBV6-2/TRBV6-3 CASSYSSDFGRGYTF TGTGCCAGCAGTTACTCTTCGGACTTCGGTCGGGGCTACACCTTC
TRBJ1-6 - - TRBV14 CASSHRGYNSPLHF TGTGCCAGCAGCCATAGGGGGTATAATTCACCCCTCCACTTT
TRBJ2-7 - once TRBV7-9 CASSPPFVVLSYEQYF TGTGCCAGCAGCCCCCCGTTTGTCGTCCTCTCCTACGAGCAGTACTTC
TRBJ2-3 TRBD2 - TRBV13 CASSLDAGGPRDTQYF TGTGCCAGCAGCTTAGACGCGGGGGGGCCGAGGGATACGCAGTATTTT
TRBJ2-1 TRBD1 - TRBV11-3 CASSPPGTGYGYNEQFF TGTGCCAGCAGCCCACCCGGGACAGGGTACGGGTACAATGAGCAGTTCTTC
TRBJ1-1 - few TRBV7-2 CASSLLSSNTEAFF TGTGCCAGCAGCTTACTTTCATCGAACACTGAAGCTTTCTTT
TRBJ1-3 - - TRBV11-1 CASSLSASGNTIYF TGTGCCAGCAGCTTATCGGCCTCTGGAAACACCATATATTTT
TRBJ2-4 - - TRBV19 CASSIVPGTNIQYF TGTGCCAGTAGTATAGTGCCGGGGACGAACATTCAGTACTTC
TRBJ2-7 TRBD2 - TRBV3-1/TRBV3-2 CASSQSAGYEQYF TGTGCCAGCAGCCAATCAGCGGGGTACGAGCAGTACTTC
TRBJ1-2 TRBD1 few TRBV5-1 CASSPGTGNGYTF TGCGCCAGCAGCCCCGGGACAGGGAATGGCTACACCTTC
TRBJ2-7 - few TRBV19 CASSSPGRGYEQYF TGTGCCAGTAGTTCGCCAGGGAGAGGGTACGAGCAGTACTTC
TRBJ1-1 - - TRBV5-4 CASRSGGALGTEAFF TGTGCCAGCAGAAGCGGGGGGGCCTTAGGGACTGAAGCTTTCTTT
TRBJ2-7 - - TRBV3-1/TRBV3-2 CASSQESWGSSYEQYF TGTGCCAGCAGCCAAGAGTCGTGGGGGAGCTCCTACGAGCAGTACTTC
TRBJ2-6 - - TRBV5-1 CASLPTARSGANVLTF TGCGCCAGCCTGCCGACAGCCCGCTCTGGGGCCAACGTCCTGACTTTC
TRBJ2-1 - - TRBV6-1 CASSDLGYNEQFF TGTGCCAGCAGTGACCTTGGTTACAATGAGCAGTTCTTC
TRBJ1-3 - - TRBV9 CASSVRGTLSGNTIYF TGTGCCAGCAGCGTCAGGGGAACCCTCTCTGGAAACACCATATATTTT